This T cell receptor beta chain derives from a study of early T cells in non-severe SARS-CoV-2 infection. Study overall: Unsorted whole-blood RNA was sequenced in bulk, leaving chains unpaired. Overall study findings and caveats: VDJdb-based matching was biased toward anti-spike CD8 responses and missed private and CD4 specificities.

Attached unique molecular identifiers marked individual cDNA molecules. TCRdb fed the 5' RACE reads into MiXCR, producing one record per CDR3 protein. The sample contains 65,000 to 85,000 distinct CDR3 sequences, around a tenth of which appear only once. This clonotype was counted only a few times. The antigen remains unidentified. Germline V gene data show CDR1 as MNHEY and CDR2 as SMNVEV (reference sequence). V gave up 6 bases and J gave up 5 bases, with 16 bases separating them. The CDR3 has 14 amino acids. The sample consisted of whole blood. V gene TRBV27 combines with J gene TRBJ1-2; D uncertain. The receptor was derived from an adult who was a healthcare worker with PCR-confirmed SARS-CoV-2 infection or an uninfected control (not recorded which). The chain's CDR3 is CASSPRPSGYGYTF. The CDR3 nucleotides read TGTGCCAGCAGCCCCCGCCCTTCAGGTTATGGCTACACCTTC.